This passage covers 22 T cell receptor beta chains from one sample sequenced in a study of patients and donors after allogeneic stem cell transplantation (dated by TCRdb to about 2020). Library preparation employed RT-PCR. Reads for this sample came from a NextSeq 550. The public reads were reanalyzed by TCRdb: fastp trimming at Q25, MiXCR alignment, in-frame beta chains only. All rows with the same CDR3 protein become a single entry with the most common DNA and genes. This sample has around 200,000 distinct CDR3 sequences in its table, and roughly 38% of those were observed once. The ten most abundant clones make up roughly 12% of the sample. Sequenced sample: blood, either unsorted or a sorted T cell fraction (not recorded which). The receptors shown here come from a human donor who was either an allogeneic HSCT recipient or a stem cell or donor lymphocyte infusion donor (not recorded which). It is not recorded whose cells these are; they may come from a transplant donor.

The rearrangement joins TRBV4-3 to TRBJ1-6; TRBD1 aligns across 9 bases. The CDR3 is 14 amino acids. V shed 1 base, J shed 10 bases, and the junction held 2 bases outside the gene matches. In germline, CDR1 is LGHNA, CDR2 YSLEER. CDR3 amino acids: CASSQGGQGSPLHF. The CDR3 nucleotides read TGCGCCAGCAGCCAAGGGGGACAGGGCTCACCCCTCCACTTT.

This sequence joins TRBV7-2 and TRBJ1-5, with TRBD1 as a possible D gene (6 bases). Germline CDR1 reads SGHTA; CDR2 reads FQGNSA. The V and J ends lost 0 bases and 2 bases respectively, with 14 bases between them. This CDR3 has 17 residues. CDR3 sequence reads: CASSLAPTGSGNQPQHF. The DNA for the CDR3 is TGTGCCAGCAGCTTAGCGCCTACAGGGAGCGGCAATCAGCCCCAGCATTTT.

This chain joins TRBV3-1 and TRBJ2-3; 10 nucleotides line up with TRBD2. V trimming: 1 base; J trimming: 4 bases; junction bases outside the gene matches: 8. CDR1 LGHDT and CDR2 YNNKEL come from the germline V gene (reference sequence). The CDR3 has 17 residues. CDR3 sequence reads: CASSQGLAGVGADTQYF. The CDR3 nucleotides read TGTGCCAGCAGCCAAGGCCTAGCGGGGGTTGGGGCAGATACGCAGTATTTT.

This clonotype was recorded only once. The chain couples TRBV4-2 to TRBJ2-7; TRBD1 is a possible D gene (6 bases). Germline V gene sequence: CDR1 LGHNA, CDR2 YNFKEQ. This CDR3 spans 13 amino acids. Trimming took off 1 base at V and 5 bases at J, with 9 bases between the two ends. The CDR3 DNA follows: TGTGCCAGCAGCCAAGCGAACAGGGACGAGCAGTACTTC. It is translated as CASSQANRDEQYF.

This clonotype was found once. The chain combines TRBV29-1 with TRBJ1-2, with D unclear. The CDR3 length is 12 residues. The germline V and J ends were trimmed by 0 bases and 7 bases, with 9 bases remaining between them. CDR1 SQVTM and CDR2 ANQGSEA come from the germline V gene. CDR3 in DNA: TGCAGCGTTGAAGATCTAGAAGTTGGCTACACCTTC. It translates to CSVEDLEVGYTF.

For the CDR3, the DNA is TGTGCCAGCAGCCTTCCGGGCGTAGGGGCAACCGGGGAGCTGTTTTTT. Its protein product is CASSLPGVGATGELFF. The genes are TRBV7-6 and TRBJ2-2; D possibly corresponds to TRBD1 (5 bases). V dropped 5 bases and J dropped 5 bases, with 18 bases sitting between them. Germline-derived CDR1 and CDR2 are SGHVS and FNYEAQ. The CDR3 spans 16 residues.

This chain links TRBV12-3 or TRBV12-4 with TRBJ1-1; D is uncertain. Trimming stripped 2 bases from V and 0 bases from J, with 7 bases between. CDR3 length: 14 amino acids. The CDR3 region has the DNA TGTGCCAGCAGTTTACAGAACATGAACACTGAAGCTTTCTTT. It codes for CASSLQNMNTEAFF.

The rearrangement uses TRBV5-6 and TRBJ2-1, with D perhaps assigned TRBD1 or TRBD2 (5 bases each). Looked up from germline, CDR1 is SGHDT and CDR2 is YYEEEE. CDR3 length equals 17 residues. V was trimmed by 6 bases and J by 3 bases, leaving 22 bases between them. The CDR3 sequence: CASIRSSGPQSYNEQFF. The CDR3 coding sequence is TGTGCCAGCATCCGTTCATCGGGGCCCCAGAGCTACAATGAGCAGTTCTTC.

This chain uses TRBV20-1 with TRBJ1-5; D possibly corresponds to TRBD1 (5 bases). V was trimmed by 3 bases and J by 6 bases, leaving 12 bases between them. The V gene's germline CDR1 is DFQATT and CDR2 SNEGSKA (reference sequence). This CDR3 is 13 amino acids long. The DNA for the CDR3 is TGCAGTGCTAGTAGGGGTACCACTCAGCCCCAGCATTTT. Translation: CSASRGTTQPQHF.

Many counts were recorded for this clonotype. The chain uses TRBV5-1 and TRBJ2-1; D call uncertain. The V gene lost 0 bases and the J gene lost 4 bases, with 17 bases spanning the gap. The CDR3 spans 17 residues. CDR1 SGHRS and CDR2 YFSETQ come from the germline V gene. DNA for the CDR3: TGCGCCAGCAGCTTGGCCATGAGTAGGGTTCCGTACAATGAGCAGTTCTTC. Its protein is CASSLAMSRVPYNEQFF. The variable domain in full, with the rest retrieved from reference TRBV5-1 and TRBJ2-1, is KAGVTQTPRYLIKTRGQQVTLSCSPISGHRSVSWYQQTPGQGLQFLFEYFSETQRNKGNFPGRFSGRQFSNSRSEMNVSTLELGDSALYLCASSLAMSRVPYNEQFFGPGTRLTVL.

The chain recombines TRBV7-6 with TRBJ2-5; a possible D gene is TRBD2 (5 bases). Trimming removed 3 bases at V and 4 bases at J, with 6 bases between. From germline, CDR1 is SGHVS and CDR2 FNYEAQ. The CDR3 spans 12 residues. CDR3 nucleotide sequence: TGTGCCAGCAGCTTTGAGGGAGAGACCCAGTACTTC. It is translated as CASSFEGETQYF.

V usage is TRBV5-5 and J usage is TRBJ1-2; 8 bases align to TRBD1. With 2 bases clipped from V and 4 bases from J, the junction kept 10 bases outside the gene matches. The germline V gene has CDR1 SGHKS and CDR2 YYEKEE (reference sequence). The CDR3 length is 16 residues. The CDR3 protein is CASSFGPTGDGYGYTF. CDR3 nucleotides: TGTGCCAGCAGCTTTGGGCCGACAGGGGACGGCTATGGCTACACCTTC.

The chain is built from TRBV6-5 and TRBJ1-1, with 7 bases identical to TRBD1. Trimming removed 0 bases from V and 10 bases from J; junction bases left unmatched: 11. The germline CDR1 and CDR2 sequences are MNHEY and SVGAGI. The CDR3 loop spans 15 amino acids. The CDR3 DNA is TGTGCCAGCAGTTACTCGATCGGGGAGGGGGCTGGAGCTTTCTTT. Translating it yields CASSYSIGEGAGAFF.

As DNA, the CDR3 is TGTGCCAGCAGCTTGGACGGGGAGCTGTTTTTT. Translated, it gives CASSLDGELFF. The chain has TRBV5-5 and TRBJ2-2, with D uncertain. The CDR3 is 11 residues long. Looked up from germline, CDR1 is SGHKS and CDR2 is YYEKEE (reference sequence). V was clipped by 0 bases and J by 7 bases, with 1 base between them. The full variable domain, with the rest looked up from reference TRBV5-5 and TRBJ2-2, is DAGVTQSPTHLIKTRGQQVTLRCSPISGHKSVSWYQQVLGQGPQFIFQYYEKEERGRGNFPDRFSARQFPNYSSELNVNALLLGDSALYLCASSLDGELFFGEGSRLTVL.

This chain joins TRBV5-1 and TRBJ1-4; 7 nucleotides match TRBD1. CDR1 and CDR2 (germline): SGHRS, YFSETQ. CDR3 length: 16 amino acids. V shed 5 bases and J 8 bases; nucleotides not matched to a gene: 15. The CDR3 sequence: CASSPGQPIRGEKLFF. DNA for the CDR3: TGCGCCAGCAGTCCGGGACAGCCCATAAGAGGGGAAAAACTGTTTTTT.

CDR3 in amino acids: CASSQDGGQGTYEQYF. The CDR3 nucleotides are TGCGCCAGCAGCCAAGATGGGGGACAGGGAACCTACGAGCAGTACTTC. The chain recombines TRBV4-1 with TRBJ2-7; 9 positions agree with TRBD1. The V segment lost 0 bases and the J segment 2 bases; nucleotides outside the gene matches: 5. CDR3 size: 16 residues. Per the germline V gene, CDR1 is MGHRA and CDR2 is YSYEKL.

The chain recombines TRBV10-2 with TRBJ2-2; D may correspond to TRBD1 or TRBD2 (5 bases each). The V end was cut by 6 bases, the J end by 1 base, with 9 bases between. Looked up from germline, CDR1 is WSHSY and CDR2 is SAAADI. This CDR3 region has 14 residues. CDR3 in amino acids: CASRRDGNTGELFF. DNA of the CDR3: TGCGCCAGCAGGAGGGACGGGAACACCGGGGAGCTGTTTTTT.

In this sample, this clonotype turned up a few times. The genes are TRBV7-2 and TRBJ1-2; the D is unclear. Looked up from germline, CDR1 is SGHTA and CDR2 is FQGNSA. The CDR3 contains 15 residues. The germline V and J ends were trimmed by 2 bases and 2 bases, with 12 bases remaining between them. The CDR3 region is CASSLPQRRNYGYTF. For the CDR3, the DNA is TGTGCCAGCAGCTTACCTCAACGCAGGAACTATGGCTACACCTTC. The full variable domain, with the rest looked up from reference TRBV7-2 and TRBJ1-2, is GAGVSQSPSNKVTEKGKDVELRCDPISGHTALYWYRQSLGQGLEFLIYFQGNSAPDKSGLPSDRFSAERTGGSVSTLTIQRTQQEDSAVYLCASSLPQRRNYGYTFGSGTRLTVV.

The chain uses TRBV9 and TRBJ1-2; D is unclear. The germline gives CDR1 SGDLS, CDR2 YYNGEE. The length of the CDR3 is 17 residues. The V and J ends lost 4 bases and 4 bases respectively, with 23 bases between them. This chain's CDR3 is CASSPKGRQYSSYGYTF. In DNA, the CDR3 is TGTGCCAGCAGCCCCAAGGGCCGACAATACTCCTCCTATGGCTACACCTTC.

The chain is built from TRBV9 and TRBJ1-2, with 10 bases that match TRBD1. The CDR3 consists of 14 residues. With 3 bases clipped from V and 5 bases from J, the junction kept 4 bases outside the gene matches. Germline V gene lookup returns CDR1 SGDLS and CDR2 YYNGEE. The CDR3 DNA is TGTGCCAGCAGCGAGGGACAGGGGAGTTATGGCTACACCTTC. Translating gives CASSEGQGSYGYTF.

The chain links TRBV7-8 to TRBJ2-5; D is possibly TRBD1 (8 bases). This CDR3 comprises 14 residues. Germline loops: CDR1 SGHVS, CDR2 FQNEAQ. V was pared by 8 bases and J by 5 bases, with 18 bases between. The CDR3 spells CASGTDRGGETQYF. CDR3 coding DNA: TGTGCCAGCGGCACTGACAGGGGAGGGGAGACCCAGTACTTC.

The V and J genes are TRBV5-6 and TRBJ1-4; 10 nucleotides match TRBD1. The CDR3 runs to 16 residues. V shed 4 bases and J 3 bases; nucleotides not matched to a gene: 6. Germline V gene lookup returns CDR1 SGHDT and CDR2 YYEEEE. The CDR3 region is CASSRQGAGSNEKLFF. DNA for the CDR3: TGTGCCAGCAGCCGACAGGGGGCAGGTTCTAATGAAAAACTGTTTTTT.